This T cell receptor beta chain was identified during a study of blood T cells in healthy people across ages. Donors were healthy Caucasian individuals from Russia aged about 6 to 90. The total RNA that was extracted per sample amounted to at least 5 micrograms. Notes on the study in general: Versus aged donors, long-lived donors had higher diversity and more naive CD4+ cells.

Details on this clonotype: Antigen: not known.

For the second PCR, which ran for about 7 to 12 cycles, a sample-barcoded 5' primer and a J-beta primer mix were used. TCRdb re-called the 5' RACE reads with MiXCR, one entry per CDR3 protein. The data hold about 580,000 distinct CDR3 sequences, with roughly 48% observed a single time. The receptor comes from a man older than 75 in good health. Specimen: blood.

CDR3 sequence reads: CASSQDLGRANEKLFF. CDR3 nucleotides: TGCGCCAGCAGCCAAGACTTAGGGAGGGCCAATGAAAAACTGTTTTTT. This chain connects TRBV4-3 to TRBJ1-4; no clear D gene. Trimming stripped 0 bases from V and 5 bases from J, with 13 bases between. The CDR3 loop spans 16 amino acids. CDR1 and CDR2 (germline): LGHNA, YSLEER.